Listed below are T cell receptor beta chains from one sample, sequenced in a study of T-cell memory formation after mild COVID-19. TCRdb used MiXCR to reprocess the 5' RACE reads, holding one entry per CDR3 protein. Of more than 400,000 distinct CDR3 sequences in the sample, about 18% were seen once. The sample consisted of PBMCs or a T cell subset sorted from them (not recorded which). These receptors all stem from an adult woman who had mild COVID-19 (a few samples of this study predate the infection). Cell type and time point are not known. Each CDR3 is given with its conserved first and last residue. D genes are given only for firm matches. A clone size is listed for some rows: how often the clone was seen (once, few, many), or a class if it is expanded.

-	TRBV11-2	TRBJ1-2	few	CASSLGTRRGRDGYTF	TGTGCCAGCAGCTTAGGCACGAGGAGGGGAAGGGATGGCTACACCTTC
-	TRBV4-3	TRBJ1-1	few	CASSQDHWGNTEAFF	TGCGCCAGCAGCCAAGATCACTGGGGGAACACTGAAGCTTTCTTT
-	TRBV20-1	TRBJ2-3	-	CSARARGNTQYF	TGCAGTGCTAGGGCCCGCGGCAATACGCAGTATTTT
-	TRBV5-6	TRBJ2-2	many	CASSGDIAWNTGELFF	TGTGCCAGCAGCGGTGACATCGCCTGGAACACCGGGGAGCTGTTTTTT
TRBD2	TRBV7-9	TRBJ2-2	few	CASSWRSEREDTGELFF	TGTGCCAGCAGCTGGAGGTCTGAGCGGGAGGACACCGGGGAGCTGTTTTTT
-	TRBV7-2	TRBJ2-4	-	CASSLVGGGKNIQYF	TGTGCCAGCAGCTTAGTTGGGGGCGGCAAAAACATTCAGTACTTC
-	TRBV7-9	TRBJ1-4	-	CASSSVSGKVGEKLFF	TGTGCCAGCAGCTCCGTCTCAGGCAAGGTGGGGGAAAAACTGTTTTTT
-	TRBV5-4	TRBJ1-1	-	CASSPSGLNTEAFF	TGTGCCAGCAGCCCTTCGGGACTGAACACTGAAGCTTTCTTT
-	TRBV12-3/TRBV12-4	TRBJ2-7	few	CASSFGSSTSYEQYF	TGTGCCAGCAGTTTCGGTAGCAGTACCTCCTACGAGCAGTACTTC
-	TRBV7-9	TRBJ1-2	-	CASSLEWTGIF	TGTGCCAGCAGCTTGGAGTGGACCGGTATTTTC
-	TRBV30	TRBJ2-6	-	CAWRTGTGANVLTF	TGTGCCTGGAGGACAGGTACTGGGGCCAACGTCCTGACTTTC
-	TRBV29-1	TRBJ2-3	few	CSVEDPPERIHTDTQYF	TGCAGCGTTGAAGATCCCCCTGAGAGGATCCACACAGATACGCAGTATTTT
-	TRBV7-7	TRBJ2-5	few	CASSLRTAQETQYF	TGTGCCAGCAGCCTCCGGACAGCTCAAGAGACCCAGTACTTC
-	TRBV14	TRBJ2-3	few	CASSQDALAPSTDTQYF	TGTGCCAGCAGCCAAGATGCGCTAGCGCCCAGCACAGATACGCAGTATTTT
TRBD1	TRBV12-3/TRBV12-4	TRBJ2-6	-	CASSLALGTGVFSGANVLTF	TGTGCCAGCAGTTTAGCGCTCGGGACAGGGGTTTTTTCTGGGGCCAACGTCCTGACTTTC
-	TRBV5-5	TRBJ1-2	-	CASSLTTDRGYTF	TGTGCCAGCAGCCTCACCACCGATCGGGGCTACACCTTC
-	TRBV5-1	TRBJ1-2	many	CASSLVGTNNKSYTF	TGCGCCAGCAGCTTGGTTGGGACAAACAATAAGAGCTACACCTTC
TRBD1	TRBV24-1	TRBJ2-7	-	CATSDQGQGIYEQYF	TGTGCCACCAGTGACCAAGGACAGGGAATCTACGAGCAGTACTTC
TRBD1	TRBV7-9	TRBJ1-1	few	CASSSTGGTTEAFF	TGTGCCAGCAGCTCGACAGGGGGCACCACTGAAGCTTTCTTT
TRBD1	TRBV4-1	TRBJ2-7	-	CASSHVPGQGSSEQYF	TGCGCCAGCAGCCACGTACCGGGACAGGGGAGCTCCGAGCAGTACTTC
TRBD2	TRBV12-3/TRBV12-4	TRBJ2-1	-	CASSPGGSGRVQFF	TGTGCCAGCAGTCCCGGCGGGAGCGGGAGGGTGCAGTTCTTC
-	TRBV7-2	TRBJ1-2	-	CASSLAGGGSGYTF	TGTGCCAGCAGCTTAGCCGGCGGGGGGAGTGGCTACACCTTC
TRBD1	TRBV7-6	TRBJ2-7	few	CASSPISGTGALYEQYF	TGTGCCAGCAGCCCAATCTCCGGGACAGGGGCGTTATACGAGCAGTACTTC
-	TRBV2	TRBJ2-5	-	CASSDGRARLKETQYF	TGTGCCAGCAGTGACGGCCGCGCCAGGCTGAAAGAGACCCAGTACTTC
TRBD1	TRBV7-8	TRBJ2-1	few	CASSPRTGGRDEQFF	TGTGCCAGCAGCCCTCGGACAGGGGGCCGGGATGAGCAGTTCTTC
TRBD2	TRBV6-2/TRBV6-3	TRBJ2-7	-	CASEREASSYEQYF	TGTGCCAGCGAGCGGGAAGCAAGCTCCTACGAGCAGTACTTC
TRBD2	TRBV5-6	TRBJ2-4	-	CASSLVGSGSLNIQYF	TGTGCCAGCAGCTTGGTGGGTAGCGGGAGCTTAAACATTCAGTACTTC
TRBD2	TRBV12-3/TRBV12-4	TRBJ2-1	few	CASSLVSGSSEQFF	TGTGCCAGCAGTTTAGTAAGCGGGAGTAGTGAGCAGTTCTTC
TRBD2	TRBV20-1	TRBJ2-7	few	CSALGGTSGNRYEQYF	TGCAGTGCCCTTGGGGGGACTAGCGGGAATCGGTACGAGCAGTACTTC
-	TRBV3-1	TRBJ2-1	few	CASSQYTITYNEQFF	TGTGCCAGCAGCCAGTACACTATAACCTACAATGAGCAGTTCTTC
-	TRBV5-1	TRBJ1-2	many	CASSLAQGSGYTF	TGCGCCAGCAGCTTGGCCCAGGGCTCTGGCTACACCTTC